The present entry profiles one TCR beta chain with its context. This entry is derived from a study of blood T cell repertoires in COVID-19. At the level of the study: The United States, Italy and Spain provided the acute and convalescent COVID-19 samples. PBMCs, B-cell-depleted T cells, or T cells provided the cDNA or gDNA that made up the material.

V lost 0 bases and J lost 12, with 10 bases in between. Germline lookup yields CDR1 SGHDT and CDR2 YYEEEE. CDR3 length equals 12 residues. In the source study's methods: Researchers report that nucleated cell counts were estimated from reference gene primer amplification. The assay was immunoSEQ multiplex PCR, and TCRdb's table has in-frame clones only and misses some. D and trimming come from the DNA, and the V and J calls and clone size come from that table. Of under 300,000 clones listed, over 75% are singletons. The sequencing sample was made of peripheral blood. The sequence derives from a man under 40 who had recovered from COVID-19. This chain links TRBV5-6 with TRBJ2-1, with D unresolved. The CDR3 DNA reads TGTGCCAGCAGCTTGGACTTTCTAGGGCAGTTCTTC. Protein: CASSLDFLGQFF.